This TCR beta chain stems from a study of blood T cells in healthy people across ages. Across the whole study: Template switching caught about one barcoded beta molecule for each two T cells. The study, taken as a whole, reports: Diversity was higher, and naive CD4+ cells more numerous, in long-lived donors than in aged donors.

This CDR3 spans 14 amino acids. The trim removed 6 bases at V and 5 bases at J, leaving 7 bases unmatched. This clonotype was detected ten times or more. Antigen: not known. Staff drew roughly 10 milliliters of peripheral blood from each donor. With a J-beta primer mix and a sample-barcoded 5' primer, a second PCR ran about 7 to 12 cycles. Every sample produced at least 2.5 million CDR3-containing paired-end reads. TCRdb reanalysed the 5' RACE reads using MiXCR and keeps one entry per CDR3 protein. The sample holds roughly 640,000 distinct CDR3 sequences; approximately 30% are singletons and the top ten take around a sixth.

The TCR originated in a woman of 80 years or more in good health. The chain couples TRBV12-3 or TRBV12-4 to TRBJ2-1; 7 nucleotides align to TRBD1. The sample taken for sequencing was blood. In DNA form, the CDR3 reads TGTGCCAGCAGACCGACAGGGTTGGACAATGAGCAGTTCTTC. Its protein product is CASRPTGLDNEQFF.